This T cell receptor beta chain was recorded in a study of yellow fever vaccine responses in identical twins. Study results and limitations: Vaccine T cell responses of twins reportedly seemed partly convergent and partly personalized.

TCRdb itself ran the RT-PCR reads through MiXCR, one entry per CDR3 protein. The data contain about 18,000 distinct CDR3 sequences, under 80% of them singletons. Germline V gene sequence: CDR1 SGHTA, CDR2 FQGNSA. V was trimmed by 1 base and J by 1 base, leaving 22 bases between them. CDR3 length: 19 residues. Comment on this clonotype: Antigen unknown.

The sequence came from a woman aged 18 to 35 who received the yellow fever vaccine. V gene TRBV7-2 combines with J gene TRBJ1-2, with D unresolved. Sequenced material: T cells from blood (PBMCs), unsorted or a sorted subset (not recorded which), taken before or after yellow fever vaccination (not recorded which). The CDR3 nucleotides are TGTGCCAGCAGCTTAGGGCGACGCCACACCGGGAAAATTAACTATGGCTACACCTTC. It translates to CASSLGRRHTGKINYGYTF.